This TCR beta chain was found in a study of shared clonotypes between healthy human individuals. TCRdb's table, derived via immunoSEQ multiplex PCR, lists solely in-frame clones and lacks some. There are more than 2,000,000 clones in the sample; more than 90% occur only once, and 0.14% lies in the top ten. This clone was detected once. The same CDR3 arises from other DNA sequences in this sample as well. This CDR3 has 14 residues. Per the germline V gene, CDR1 is SGHRS and CDR2 is YFSETQ. The J segment lost 7 bases and the V segment lost 5 bases, leaving 4 bases of the junction unmatched. The V gene is TRBV5-1, the J gene TRBJ2-1, with TRBD2 matching 12 bases. The TCR was taken from a man aged 18 to 29 in good health. What was sequenced was naive CD4+ T cells sorted from blood. Subset denoted: CD45RA+ positively selected. The CDR3 DNA reads as TGCGCCAGCAGTCTAGCGGGAGGGCCAAATGAGCAGTTCTTC. Protein: CASSLAGGPNEQFF.